Below, 5 T cell receptor beta chains from the same sample are listed, as sequenced in a study of CD8 T cells in ankylosing spondylitis. MiXCR, applied by TCRdb to the 5' RACE reads, yields one record per CDR3 protein. Among about 350,000 distinct CDR3 sequences listed, approximately 20% were seen once. Specimen: blood, either unsorted or a sorted T cell fraction (not recorded which). The receptors derive from a male donor with ankylosing spondylitis or in good health (not recorded which).

The chain carries TRBV12-3 or TRBV12-4 and TRBJ2-3; either TRBD1 or TRBD2 may fit D (5 bases each). Between the trimmed V and J ends, which lost 6 bases and 6 bases, there was a span of 13 bases. The CDR3 contains 13 residues. CDR3 region: CASSKGRSDTQYF. The CDR3 coding sequence is TGTGCCAGCAGCAAGGGACGATCGGATACGCAGTATTTT.

This chain links TRBV7-9 with TRBJ2-1; maybe TRBD2 (6 bases). V lost 5 bases, J lost 8 bases, and 19 bases lay in between. Germline loops: CDR1 SEHNR, CDR2 FQNEAQ (reference sequence). The CDR3 contains 15 residues. DNA of the CDR3: TGTGCCAGCAGCCCAGGACTACTATCTACCGATGAGCAGTTCTTC. This translates into CASSPGLLSTDEQFF.

This clonotype was seen more than once but under ten times. The chain carries TRBV5-1 and TRBJ2-1, with D uncertain. The ends were cut back, 2 bases at V and 7 bases at J, with 10 bases in the middle. CDR3 length equals 13 residues. Germline CDR1 reads SGHRS; CDR2 reads YFSETQ. CDR3 DNA sequence: TGCGCCAGCAGCTTCCGCCCCGGGAATGAGCAGTTCTTC. Its protein is CASSFRPGNEQFF.

This clonotype was detected only a few times. This chain joins TRBV14 and TRBJ1-2, with TRBD1 matching over 8 bases. This CDR3 has 16 residues. V was clipped by 0 bases and J by 3 bases; unmatched bases: 6. Germline assignment: CDR1 SGHDN and CDR2 FVKESK. In DNA form, the CDR3 reads TGTGCCAGCAGCCAAGATTGGAACAGGGGGGACTATGGCTACACCTTC. Translating it yields CASSQDWNRGDYGYTF.

This sequence joins TRBV20-1 and TRBJ2-2, with 8 bases fitting TRBD2. Germline-derived CDR1 and CDR2 are DFQATT and SNEGSKA (reference sequence). The length of the CDR3 is 16 residues. V was pared by 5 bases and J by 5 bases, with 13 bases of the junction left unmatched. The CDR3 is CSAPTTSDLWTGELFF. CDR3 nucleotide sequence: TGCAGTGCTCCGACGACTAGCGACTTGTGGACCGGGGAGCTGTTTTTT.